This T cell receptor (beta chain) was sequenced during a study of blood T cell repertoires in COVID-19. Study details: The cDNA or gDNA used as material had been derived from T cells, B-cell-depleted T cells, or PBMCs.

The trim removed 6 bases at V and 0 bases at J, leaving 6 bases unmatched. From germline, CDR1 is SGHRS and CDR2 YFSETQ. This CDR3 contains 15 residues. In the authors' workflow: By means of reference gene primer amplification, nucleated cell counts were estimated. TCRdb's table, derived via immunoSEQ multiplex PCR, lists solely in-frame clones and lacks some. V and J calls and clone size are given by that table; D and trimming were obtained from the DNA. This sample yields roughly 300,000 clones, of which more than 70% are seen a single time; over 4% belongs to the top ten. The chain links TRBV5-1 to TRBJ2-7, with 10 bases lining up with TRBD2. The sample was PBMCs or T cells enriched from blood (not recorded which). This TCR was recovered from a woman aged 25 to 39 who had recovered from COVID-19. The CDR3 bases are TGCGCCAGCAACCGTCTAGCGGGGGTCTCCTACGAGCAGTACTTC. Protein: CASNRLAGVSYEQYF.